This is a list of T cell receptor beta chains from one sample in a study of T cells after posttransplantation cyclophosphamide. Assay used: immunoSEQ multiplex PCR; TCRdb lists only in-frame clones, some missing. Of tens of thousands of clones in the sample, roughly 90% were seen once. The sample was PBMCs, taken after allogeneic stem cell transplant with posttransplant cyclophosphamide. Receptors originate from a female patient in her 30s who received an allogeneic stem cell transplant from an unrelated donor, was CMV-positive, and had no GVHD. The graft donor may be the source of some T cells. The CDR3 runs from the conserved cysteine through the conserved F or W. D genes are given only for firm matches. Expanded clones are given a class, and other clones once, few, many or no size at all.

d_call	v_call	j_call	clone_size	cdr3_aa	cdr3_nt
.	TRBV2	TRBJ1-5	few	CASSQGMSNQPQHF	TGTGCCAGCAGTCAGGGGATGAGCAATCAGCCCCAGCATTTT
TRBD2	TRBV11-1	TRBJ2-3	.	CASSLTSGGYTDTQYF	TGTGCCAGCAGCTTAACTAGCGGGGGGTACACAGATACGCAGTATTTT
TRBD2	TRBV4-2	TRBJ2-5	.	CASSRGGPQETQYF	TGTGCCAGCAGTCGCGGGGGACCCCAAGAGACCCAGTACTTC
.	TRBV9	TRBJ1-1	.	CASRADTSSEAFF	TGTGCCAGCAGGGCCGACACTTCTTCTGAAGCTTTCTTT
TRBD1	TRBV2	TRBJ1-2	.	CASTPDRDGYTF	TGTGCCAGCACCCCCGACAGGGATGGCTACACCTTC
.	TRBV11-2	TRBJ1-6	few	CASSLARTVNSPLHF	TGTGCCAGCAGCTTAGCGCGGACAGTAAATTCACCCCTCCACTTT
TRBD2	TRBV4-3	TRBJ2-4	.	CASSQDSSGGRDIQYF	TGCGCCAGCAGCCAAGATTCTAGCGGGGGTAGGGACATTCAGTACTTC
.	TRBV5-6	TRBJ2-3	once	CASSLDTGQQGDTQYF	TGTGCCAGCAGCTTGGATACCGGACAGCAGGGAGATACGCAGTATTTT
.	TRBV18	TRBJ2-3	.	CASSLQGSTDTQYF	TGTGCCAGCTCACTACAGGGTAGCACAGATACGCAGTATTTT
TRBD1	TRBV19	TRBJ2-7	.	CASSIARTGLYEQYF	TGTGCCAGTAGTATAGCCAGGACAGGGCTATACGAGCAGTACTTC
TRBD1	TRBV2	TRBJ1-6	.	CASSDRQGANSPLHF	TGTGCCAGCAGCGACCGACAGGGAGCTAATTCCCCCCTCCACTTT
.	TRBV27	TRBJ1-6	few	CASSFHGSPLHF	TGTGCCAGCAGTTTCCACGGTTCACCCCTCCACTTT
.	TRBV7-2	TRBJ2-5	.	CASSLAGHFQETQYF	TGTGCCAGCAGCTTAGCCGGACACTTCCAAGAGACCCAGTACTTC
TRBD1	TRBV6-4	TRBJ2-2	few	CASRTLGQASNTGELFF	TGTGCCAGCAGGACCCTCGGACAGGCCAGCAACACCGGGGAGCTGTTTTTT
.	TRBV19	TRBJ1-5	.	CASSRWPPSDQPQHF	TGTGCCAGTAGTCGATGGCCCCCCAGCGATCAGCCCCAGCATTTT
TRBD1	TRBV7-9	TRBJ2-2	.	CASSPRSGTGGRTGELFF	TGTGCCAGCAGCCCCCGCAGCGGGACAGGGGGCAGAACCGGGGAGCTGTTTTTT
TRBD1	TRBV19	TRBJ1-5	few	CASTPTGGRTYSNQPQHF	TGTGCCAGTACCCCGACAGGGGGCCGGACCTATAGCAATCAGCCCCAGCATTTT
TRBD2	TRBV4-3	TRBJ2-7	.	CASSQRTTSGGTYEQYF	TGCGCCAGCAGCCAACGGACGACTAGCGGGGGAACCTACGAGCAGTACTTC
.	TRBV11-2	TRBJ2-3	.	CASSLNRVGPRQYF	TGTGCCAGCAGCTTAAACAGGGTGGGGCCGAGGCAGTATTTT
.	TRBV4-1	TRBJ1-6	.	CASSQEGSYNSPLHF	TGCGCCAGCAGCCAAGAGGGGAGCTATAATTCACCCCTCCACTTT
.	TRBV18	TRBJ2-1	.	CASSHQGLTYNEQFF	TGTGCCAGCTCGCACCAGGGGCTGACCTACAATGAGCAGTTCTTC
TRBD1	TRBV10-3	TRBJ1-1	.	CAISEGTGGTEAFF	TGTGCCATCAGTGAGGGGACAGGGGGCACTGAAGCTTTCTTT
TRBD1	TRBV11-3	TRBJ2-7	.	CASSFGTGVYEQYF	TGTGCCAGCAGCTTTGGGACAGGGGTCTACGAGCAGTACTTC
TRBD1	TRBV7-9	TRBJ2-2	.	CASSLRTGVRELFF	TGTGCCAGCAGCCTACGGACAGGGGTCCGGGAGCTGTTTTTT
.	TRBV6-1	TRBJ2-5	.	CASSEAGAGETQYF	TGTGCCAGCTCCGAAGCAGGGGCAGGGGAGACCCAGTACTTC
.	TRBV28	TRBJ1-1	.	CASSLGRGIMNTEAFF	TGTGCCAGCAGTTTGGGGAGGGGGATCATGAACACTGAAGCTTTCTTT
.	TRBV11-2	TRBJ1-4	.	CASSGGFNEKLFF	TGTGCCAGCAGCGGAGGGTTTAATGAAAAACTGTTTTTT
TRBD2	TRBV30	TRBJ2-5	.	CAWSTSGAYRETQYF	TGTGCCTGGTCTACTAGCGGGGCTTATCGGGAGACCCAGTACTTC
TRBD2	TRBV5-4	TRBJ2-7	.	CASSLGGLEPFEQYF	TGTGCCAGCAGCTTGGGGGGACTAGAACCTTTTGAGCAGTACTTC
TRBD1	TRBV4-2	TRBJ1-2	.	CASSQGDREGGYTF	TGTGCCAGCAGCCAAGGGGACAGGGAAGGAGGCTACACCTTC
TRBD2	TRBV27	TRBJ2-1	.	CASTTGLVAGGYNEQFF	TGTGCCAGCACCACGGGCCTAGTAGCGGGGGGTTACAATGAGCAGTTCTTC
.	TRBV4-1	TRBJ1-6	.	CASSHPEPRRYSPLHF	TGCGCCAGCAGCCACCCAGAGCCCCGGAGGTATTCACCCCTCCACTTT
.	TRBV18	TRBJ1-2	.	CASSPTAKTSDYTF	TGTGCCAGCTCACCGACGGCCAAAACTAGTGACTACACCTTC
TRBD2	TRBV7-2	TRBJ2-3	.	CASRGLAGGLADTQYF	TGTGCCAGCAGAGGACTAGCGGGGGGCCTGGCAGATACGCAGTATTTT
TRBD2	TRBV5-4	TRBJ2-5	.	CASSLGGGETQYF	TGTGCCAGCAGCTTGGGCGGGGGGGAGACCCAGTACTTC
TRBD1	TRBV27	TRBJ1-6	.	CASSFGTGSSPLHF	TGTGCCAGCAGTTTCGGGACAGGGAGTTCCCCCCTCCACTTT
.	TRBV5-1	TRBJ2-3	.	CASSSLFGDTQYF	TGCGCCAGCTCCAGCTTATTCGGGGATACGCAGTATTTT
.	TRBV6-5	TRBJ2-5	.	CASSLSQGTQETQYF	TGTGCCAGCAGTCTATCACAGGGCACCCAAGAGACCCAGTACTTC
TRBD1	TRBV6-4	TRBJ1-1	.	CASRKGQGNTEAFF	TGTGCCAGCAGAAAGGGACAGGGGAACACTGAAGCTTTCTTT
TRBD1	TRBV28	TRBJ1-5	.	CASSRTGIYSNQPQHF	TGTGCCAGCAGCCGGACAGGGATTTATAGCAATCAGCCCCAGCATTTT
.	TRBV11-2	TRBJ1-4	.	CASSPNGAGVGGLAEKLFF	TGTGCCAGCAGCCCAAATGGGGCGGGCGTGGGAGGATTAGCTGAAAAACTGTTTTTT
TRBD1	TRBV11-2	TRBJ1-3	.	CASSLGRTGTGNTIYF	TGTGCCAGCAGCTTAGGACGGACAGGGACCGGAAACACCATATATTTT
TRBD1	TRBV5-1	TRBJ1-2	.	CASSWTDRGNYGYTF	TGCGCCAGCAGCTGGACGGACAGGGGAAACTATGGCTACACCTTC
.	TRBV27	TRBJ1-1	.	CASSFSGRGTEAFF	TGTGCCAGCAGTTTCTCTGGGCGGGGAACTGAAGCTTTCTTT
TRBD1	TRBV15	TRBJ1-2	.	CATSETPGQVHDGYTF	TGTGCCACCAGCGAGACACCGGGACAGGTTCATGATGGCTACACCTTC
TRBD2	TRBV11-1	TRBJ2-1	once	CASSRDYTTDEQFF	TGTGCCAGCAGTCGGGACTACACAACTGATGAGCAGTTCTTC